This TCR beta chain was observed in a study of T cells in tumors after PD-1 blockade. Study overall: During anti-PD-1 treatment, some patients continued daily vismodegib 150 mg. Blood samples averaged about 120,000 templates (range about 23,000-280,000) and over 35,000 unique clonotypes.

Study-wide results and caveats: Approximately 41% of tumor TCR clonotypes were also found in blood.

The method was immunoSEQ multiplex PCR; TCRdb's version includes in-frame clones alone and lacks a portion of them. The data hold some 66,000 clones, with less than 85% observed a single time. Comment on this clone: The antigen is unknown.

Tumor or blood genomic DNA was sequenced, with inputs of about 550 ng to 6,004 ng. The clonotype was recovered from a human donor with basal cell carcinoma. The sample consisted of PBMCs, taken after anti-PD-1 treatment.

CDR3 region: CASSFGGAGTDTQYF. CDR3 nucleotides: TGCGCCAGCAGCTTCGGGGGGGCTGGCACAGATACGCAGTATTTT. The chain is built from TRBV5-1 and TRBJ2-3, with 8 bases matching TRBD2. Germline loops: CDR1 SGHRS, CDR2 YFSETQ. The CDR3 length is 15 residues. V lost 2 bases and J lost 1; bases outside the gene matches: 3.